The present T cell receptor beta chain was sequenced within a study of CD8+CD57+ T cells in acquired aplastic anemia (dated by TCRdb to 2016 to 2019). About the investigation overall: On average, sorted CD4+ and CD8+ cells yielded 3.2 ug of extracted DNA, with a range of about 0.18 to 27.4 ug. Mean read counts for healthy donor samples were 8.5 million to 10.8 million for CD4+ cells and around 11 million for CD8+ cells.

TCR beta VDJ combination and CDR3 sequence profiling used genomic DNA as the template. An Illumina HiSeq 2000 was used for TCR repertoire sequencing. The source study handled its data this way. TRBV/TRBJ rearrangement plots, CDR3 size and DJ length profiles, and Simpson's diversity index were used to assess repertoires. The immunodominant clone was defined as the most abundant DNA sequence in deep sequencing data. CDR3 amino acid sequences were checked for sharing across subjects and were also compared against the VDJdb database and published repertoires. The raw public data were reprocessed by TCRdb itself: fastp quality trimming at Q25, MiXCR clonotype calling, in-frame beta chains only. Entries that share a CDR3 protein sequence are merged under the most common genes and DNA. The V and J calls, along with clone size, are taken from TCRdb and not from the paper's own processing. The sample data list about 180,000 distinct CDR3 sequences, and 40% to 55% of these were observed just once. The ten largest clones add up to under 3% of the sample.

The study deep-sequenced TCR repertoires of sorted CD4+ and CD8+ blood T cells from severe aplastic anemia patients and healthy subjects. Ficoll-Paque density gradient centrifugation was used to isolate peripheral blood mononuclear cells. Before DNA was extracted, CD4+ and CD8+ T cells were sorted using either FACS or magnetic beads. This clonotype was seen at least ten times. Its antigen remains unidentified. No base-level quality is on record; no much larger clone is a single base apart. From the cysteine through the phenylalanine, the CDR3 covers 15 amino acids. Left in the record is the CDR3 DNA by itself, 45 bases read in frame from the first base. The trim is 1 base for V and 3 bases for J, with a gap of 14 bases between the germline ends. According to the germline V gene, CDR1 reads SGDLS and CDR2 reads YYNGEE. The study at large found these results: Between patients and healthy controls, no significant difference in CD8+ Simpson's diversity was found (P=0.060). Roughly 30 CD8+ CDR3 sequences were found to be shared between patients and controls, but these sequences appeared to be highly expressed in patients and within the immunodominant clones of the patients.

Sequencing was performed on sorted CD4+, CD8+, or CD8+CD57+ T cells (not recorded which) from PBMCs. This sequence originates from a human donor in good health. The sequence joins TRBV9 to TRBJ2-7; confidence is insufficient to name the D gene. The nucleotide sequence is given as TGTGCCAGCAGCGTAAGTCCCTCCTCGAACTACGAGCAGTACTTC. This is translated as CASSVSPSSNYEQYF.